The 25 T cell receptor beta chains listed next were all sequenced from one sample in a study of OX40 agonist ivuxolimab in advanced cancers. The table came from immunoSEQ multiplex PCR; TCRdb's copy has only in-frame clones and leaves some out. This table has under 85,000 clones, about 90% appearing once. Sequenced here: CD4+ or CD8+ T cells sorted from blood, sampled in a trial of the OX40 agonist ivuxolimab. Source of these receptors: an adult with an advanced solid tumor such as melanoma, head and neck, liver or kidney cancer.

This clone was counted once. The chain links TRBV6-1 to TRBJ1-5, with D hard to call. CDR3 length equals 14 residues. The V gene lost 2 bases and the J gene lost 1 base, with 6 bases spanning the gap. Germline V CDR1 and CDR2: MNHNS, SASEGT. CDR3 sequence: CASSELISNQPQHF. In nucleotides, the CDR3 is TGTGCCAGCAGTGAACTTATCAGCAATCAGCCCCAGCATTTT.

The chain links TRBV19 to TRBJ1-4; TRBD1 is a possible D gene (5 bases). This CDR3 comprises 16 residues. The V gene's germline CDR1 is LNHDA and CDR2 SQIVND (reference sequence). V shed 3 bases and J shed 5 bases, with 16 bases lying between them. DNA for the CDR3: TGTGCCAGTAGTATTATGAGGGGTGAGGGGAATGAAAAACTGTTTTTT. Protein sequence: CASSIMRGEGNEKLFF.

The V gene is TRBV11-3, the J gene TRBJ2-7, with 7 bases identical to TRBD1. V shed 1 base, J shed 6 bases, and the junction held 3 bases outside the gene matches. This CDR3 is 13 amino acids long. Germline-derived CDR1 and CDR2 are SGHNT and YENEEA. CDR3 bases: TGTGCCAGCAGCTTAGGACAGGGCTCCGAGCAGTACTTC. Translating gives CASSLGQGSEQYF.

This clone was recorded once. This rearrangement joins TRBV2 to TRBJ1-2, with 7 nucleotides matching TRBD1. The V gene end was trimmed by 4 bases and the J gene end by 10 bases; junction bases not matched to a gene: 3. This CDR3 has 11 residues. Germline CDR1 SNHLY, CDR2 FYNNEI. The CDR3 loop reads CASSVRGVYTF. CDR3 coding DNA: TGTGCCAGCAGTGTCAGGGGGGTCTACACCTTC.

The V gene is TRBV7-2, the J gene TRBJ2-5; maybe TRBD2 (7 bases). Germline CDR1 is SGHTA and CDR2 is FQGNSA. The length of the CDR3 is 14 residues. The V and J ends lost 8 bases and 5 bases respectively, with 18 bases between them. This chain's CDR3 is CASGVGGRAETQYF. The CDR3 nucleotides are TGTGCCAGCGGGGTGGGGGGGCGCGCGGAGACCCAGTACTTC.

This clone was picked up one time. The CDR3 loop reads CASSPGQTGKNEAFF. In DNA form, the CDR3 reads TGTGCCAGCAGCCCTGGACAGACTGGAAAGAATGAAGCTTTCTTT. The chain is built from TRBV28 and TRBJ1-1; D is possibly TRBD1 (6 bases). The CDR3 is 15 residues long. Looked up from germline, CDR1 is MDHEN and CDR2 is SYDVKM. Trimming took 6 bases from V and 7 from J, leaving 21 bases between them.

This chain links TRBV5-1 with TRBJ2-2; D is possibly TRBD2 (7 bases). CDR3 length: 17 amino acids. Per germline, CDR1 SGHRS and CDR2 YFSETQ. V was pared by 4 bases and J by 0 bases, with 16 bases between. CDR3 DNA: TGCGCCAGCAGCGGACTTAGGGGGACTACGAACACCGGGGAGCTGTTTTTT. This codes for CASSGLRGTTNTGELFF.

This clone has a single count. The rearrangement joins TRBV7-9 to TRBJ2-1, with D maybe TRBD1 (6 bases). The CDR3 loop spans 15 amino acids. Per germline, CDR1 SEHNR and CDR2 FQNEAQ (reference sequence). Trimming left V 4 bases short and J 5 bases short, with 15 bases between. The CDR3 DNA reads TGTGCCAGCAGCTACCTACAGGGAATCCACAATGAGCAGTTCTTC. This gives the protein CASSYLQGIHNEQFF.

The chain is built from TRBV7-8 and TRBJ1-1; D remains ambiguous. The CDR3 has 14 amino acids. Germline lookup yields CDR1 SGHVS and CDR2 FQNEAQ. The V gene lost 2 bases and the J gene lost 1 base, with 8 bases spanning the gap. The CDR3 here is CASSLRDSNTEAFF. The CDR3 nucleotides read TGTGCCAGCAGCTTAAGGGATTCGAACACTGAAGCTTTCTTT.

The rearrangement uses TRBV7-9 and TRBJ2-3; 14 nucleotides match TRBD2. The germline V gene encodes CDR1 SEHNR and CDR2 FQNEAQ (reference sequence). The CDR3 covers 16 residues. Trimming took 5 bases from V and 5 from J; bases not matched to a gene: 6. The chain's CDR3 is CASSEGLAGVLDTQYF. CDR3 coding DNA: TGTGCCAGCAGCGAGGGACTAGCGGGAGTTTTAGATACGCAGTATTTT.

The chain recombines TRBV28 with TRBJ2-7, with a possible D match to TRBD1 (7 bases). The CDR3 covers 11 residues. Per the germline V gene, CDR1 is MDHEN and CDR2 is SYDVKM. V lost 3 bases and J 12 bases, leaving 12 bases between the germline ends. CDR3 protein: CASSLEGAVYF. For the CDR3, the DNA is TGTGCCAGCAGTTTGGAGGGGGCCGTGTACTTC.

The CDR3 nucleotides read TGTGCCAGCAGTTCCCCTTACAGCGAATATGGCTACACCTTC. Encoded protein: CASSSPYSEYGYTF. This chain connects TRBV27 to TRBJ1-2; D is ambiguous. CDR3 length equals 14 residues. The germline V gene encodes CDR1 MNHEY and CDR2 SMNVEV (reference sequence). V lost 4 bases to trimming and J lost 5 bases, with 14 bases between them.

V gene TRBV10-1 combines with J gene TRBJ2-7; D possibly corresponds to TRBD2 (6 bases). Germline V gene lookup returns CDR1 WNHNN and CDR2 SYGVQD (reference sequence). The CDR3 extends over 12 amino acids. V dropped 6 bases and J dropped 5 bases, with 11 bases sitting between them. The CDR3 sequence is CASSGGRHEQYF. CDR3 nucleotides: TGCGCCAGCAGCGGAGGGCGACACGAGCAGTACTTC.

This sequence joins TRBV5-1 and TRBJ2-1; 9 bases map to TRBD2. The CDR3 loop spans 22 amino acids. Trimming at V came to 2 bases and at J to 0 bases, leaving 21 bases not matched to a gene. The germline V gene has CDR1 SGHRS and CDR2 YFSETQ. CDR3 bases: TGCGCCAGCAGCTTCCTCGGGGGGCTAGCGGGGACAACGAAGAGCTCCTACAATGAGCAGTTCTTC. Translated, it gives CASSFLGGLAGTTKSSYNEQFF.

The chain couples TRBV7-9 to TRBJ1-6; tentatively, D is TRBD1 (5 bases). The CDR3 consists of 14 residues. Trimming took off 2 bases at V and 10 bases at J, with 12 bases between the two ends. Germline V lookup: CDR1 SEHNR, CDR2 FQNEAQ (reference sequence). CDR3 residues: CASSLLDMRSPLHF. As DNA, the CDR3 is TGTGCCAGCAGCTTACTGGACATGAGATCACCCCTCCACTTT.

The table lists this clone with many counts. This chain connects TRBV6-6 to TRBJ1-3; D not resolved. This CDR3 is 12 amino acids long. Germline lookup yields CDR1 MNHNY and CDR2 SVGAGI (reference sequence). Deletions cut 11 bases from V and 0 bases from J, with 8 bases between. The CDR3 DNA sequence: TGTGCCGCAGGAACCTCTGGAAACACCATATATTTT. Protein product: CAAGTSGNTIYF.

V is TRBV10-2 and J is TRBJ2-5; TRBD2 matches 8 bases. CDR1 is WSHSY, CDR2 SAAADI, per germline. V lost 3 bases, J lost 5 bases, and 8 bases stayed unmatched. The CDR3 has 15 amino acids. The CDR3 sequence is CASSEPRAGAETQYF. The CDR3 DNA reads TGCGCCAGCAGTGAACCGCGAGCGGGGGCGGAGACCCAGTACTTC.

The chain has TRBV5-1 and TRBJ2-1, with 8 bases fitting TRBD1. Germline values: CDR1 SGHRS, CDR2 YFSETQ. This CDR3 is 15 amino acids long. The V gene end was trimmed by 4 bases and the J gene end by 4 bases; junction bases not matched to a gene: 7. This chain's CDR3 is CASSKTGDEYNEQFF. CDR3 bases: TGCGCCAGCAGCAAGACAGGGGACGAGTACAATGAGCAGTTCTTC. Together with reference TRBV5-1 and TRBJ2-1, the CDR3 gives the full variable domain: KAGVTQTPRYLIKTRGQQVTLSCSPISGHRSVSWYQQTPGQGLQFLFEYFSETQRNKGNFPGRFSGRQFSNSRSEMNVSTLELGDSALYLCASSKTGDEYNEQFFGPGTRLTVL.

A single count supports this clone. V is TRBV5-6 and J is TRBJ2-7, with TRBD2 matching 7 bases. The CDR3 runs 13 residues. CDR1 is SGHDT and CDR2 is YYEEEE in the germline V gene. Trimming removed 4 bases from V and 5 bases from J; junction bases left unmatched: 6. The chain's CDR3 is CASSPSGGDEQYF. The CDR3 nucleotides are TGTGCCAGCAGCCCTTCTGGGGGGGACGAGCAGTACTTC.

The genes are TRBV5-1 and TRBJ2-1; D remains unclear. V lost 0 bases to trimming and J lost 6 bases, with 10 bases between them. This CDR3 has 14 amino acids. The germline gives CDR1 SGHRS, CDR2 YFSETQ. In nucleotides, the CDR3 is TGCGCCAGCAGCTTGGGGCTAGTCGCCAATGAGCAGTTCTTC. It encodes CASSLGLVANEQFF.

The V gene is TRBV15, the J gene TRBJ1-4; 11 nucleotides align to TRBD1. This CDR3 region has 15 residues. V lost 4 bases, J lost 8 bases, and 6 bases stayed unmatched. The V gene's germline CDR1 is LNHNV and CDR2 YYDKDF (reference sequence). The CDR3 DNA sequence: TGTGCCACCAGCATCGGGACAGGGGGAAAGGAAAAACTGTTTTTT. Its translation is CATSIGTGGKEKLFF.

The chain uses TRBV21-1 and TRBJ1-5. TRBV21-1 is described as a pseudogene. This CDR3 is 11 amino acids long. As DNA, the CDR3 is TGTGCCCCTCGGACGAATCAGCCCCAGCATTTT. This sequence encodes CAPRTNQPQHF.

V usage is TRBV2 and J usage is TRBJ2-7; 8 bases agree with TRBD2. Unmatched junction bases numbered 9, after V lost 5 bases and J lost 6 bases. The CDR3 is 14 residues long. Germline V gives CDR1 SNHLY, CDR2 FYNNEI. CDR3 loop: CASSLSGMAVEQYF. DNA for the CDR3: TGTGCCAGCAGTCTTAGCGGGATGGCTGTCGAGCAGTACTTC.

DNA of the CDR3: TGTGCCAGCAGCCCTCTTGGCAGGATCTCCTACGAGCAGTACTTC. Residues: CASSPLGRISYEQYF. The rearrangement links TRBV7-6 to TRBJ2-7; no clear D gene. Trimming removed 5 bases at V and 0 bases at J, with 14 bases between. From germline, CDR1 is SGHVS and CDR2 FNYEAQ. This CDR3 is 15 amino acids long.

This chain uses TRBV18 with TRBJ1-2; D uncertain. The V end was cut by 2 bases, the J end by 5 bases, with 12 bases between. The CDR3 loop spans 14 amino acids. Looked up from germline, CDR1 is KGHSH and CDR2 is LQKENI. The CDR3 loop reads CASSPIPGGYGYTF. CDR3 sequence (DNA): TGTGCCAGCTCACCAATTCCGGGCGGTTATGGCTACACCTTC.